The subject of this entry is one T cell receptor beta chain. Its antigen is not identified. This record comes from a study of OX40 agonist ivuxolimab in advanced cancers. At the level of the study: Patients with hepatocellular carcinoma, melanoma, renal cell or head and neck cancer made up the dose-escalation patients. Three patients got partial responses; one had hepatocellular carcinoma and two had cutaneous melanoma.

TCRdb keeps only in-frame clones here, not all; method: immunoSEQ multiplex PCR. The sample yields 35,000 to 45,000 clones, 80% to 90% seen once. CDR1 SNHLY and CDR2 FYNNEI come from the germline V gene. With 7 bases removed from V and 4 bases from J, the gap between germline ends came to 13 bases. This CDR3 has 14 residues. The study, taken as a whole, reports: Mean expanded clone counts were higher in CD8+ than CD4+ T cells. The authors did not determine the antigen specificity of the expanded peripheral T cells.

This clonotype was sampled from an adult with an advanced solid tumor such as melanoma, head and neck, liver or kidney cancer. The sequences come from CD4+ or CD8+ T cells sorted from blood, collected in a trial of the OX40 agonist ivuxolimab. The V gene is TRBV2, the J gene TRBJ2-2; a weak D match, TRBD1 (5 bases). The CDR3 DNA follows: TGTGCCAGCAAAGCAGGGTTGAGCACCGGGGAGCTGTTTTTT. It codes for CASKAGLSTGELFF.